Each of the 14 T cell receptor beta chains below was sequenced from the same sample in a study of T-cell reconstitution after alpha-beta-depleted transplantation in children. A library of TCRbeta sequences, prepared with unique molecular identifiers, was generated. TCRdb re-called the PCR reads through MiXCR, storing one row per CDR3 protein. This sample has some 500,000 distinct CDR3 sequences, with about a sixth found just once. The material was PBMCs from the stem cell graft donor, obtained from the stem cell graft. These receptors were taken from a human donor who donated a stem cell graft to a child with acute lymphoblastic leukemia.

The rearrangement joins TRBV7-9 to TRBJ2-3, with TRBD1 matching over 9 bases. The CDR3 is 15 residues long. J lost 6 bases, V lost 1 base, and 5 bases had no gene match. From germline, CDR1 is SEHNR and CDR2 FQNEAQ (reference sequence). CDR3 in DNA: TGTGCCAGCAGCTTAGTACAGGGGGCGTGGGATACGCAGTATTTT. This encodes CASSLVQGAWDTQYF.

This clonotype came up a few times. The chain joins TRBV5-1 to TRBJ1-2; D remains ambiguous. This CDR3 comprises 13 residues. CDR1 and CDR2 from the germline V gene are SGHRS and YFSETQ. The V end lost 4 bases, the J end lost 3 bases, and 10 bases lay between the germline ends. The CDR3 loop reads CASSPAADYGYTF. CDR3 bases: TGCGCCAGCAGCCCCGCTGCGGACTATGGCTACACCTTC.

This clonotype was seen more than once but under ten times. The chain has TRBV4-1 and TRBJ1-2, with a possible D match to TRBD1 (5 bases). CDR1 and CDR2 (germline): MGHRA, YSYEKL. This CDR3 has 11 amino acids. The V and J ends lost 0 bases and 14 bases respectively, with 10 bases between them. The CDR3: CASSQDQRGTF. Here the CDR3 DNA reads TGCGCCAGCAGCCAAGATCAAAGGGGAACCTTC.

CDR3 amino acids: CASSLGPGGLEAFF. As DNA, the CDR3 is TGTGCCAGCAGCTTAGGTCCGGGTGGCCTTGAAGCTTTCTTT. The chain recombines TRBV11-2 with TRBJ1-1; no clear D. This CDR3 is built from 14 residues. Per germline, CDR1 SGHAT and CDR2 FQNNGV. V was trimmed by 1 base and J by 7 bases, leaving 13 bases between them.

This rearrangement joins TRBV12-3 or TRBV12-4 to TRBJ2-3; D possibly uses TRBD1 or TRBD2 (5 bases each). CDR3 length equals 16 residues. V shed 5 bases and J shed 2 bases, with 17 bases lying between them. The CDR3 region is CASSRLSRATTDTQYF. The CDR3, as DNA: TGTGCCAGCAGTCGACTATCCAGGGCGACCACAGATACGCAGTATTTT.

V usage is TRBV20-1 and J usage is TRBJ1-5, with TRBD1 matching 8 bases. The CDR3 totals 16 residues. Germline V lookup: CDR1 DFQATT, CDR2 SNEGSKA (reference sequence). Germline trimming cut 2 bases from V and 3 bases from J; bases unmatched to any gene: 9. CDR3 in DNA: TGCAGTGCTAGACCTCTGACAGGGGTGTTCAATCAGCCCCAGCATTTT. It yields the protein CSARPLTGVFNQPQHF.

This chain links TRBV6-5 with TRBJ2-2; unclear D gene. Germline CDR1 is MNHEY and CDR2 is SVGAGI. Trimming removed 4 bases from V and 6 bases from J, with 6 bases in between. This CDR3 has 12 residues. The CDR3 loop reads CASSWVSGELFF. Here the CDR3 DNA reads TGTGCCAGCAGTTGGGTGTCCGGGGAGCTGTTTTTT.

This clonotype came up a few times. The chain couples TRBV20-1 to TRBJ2-7, with 9 bases matching TRBD1. The trim removed 0 bases at V and 3 bases at J, leaving 9 bases unmatched. In germline, CDR1 is DFQATT, CDR2 SNEGSKA (reference sequence). The CDR3 covers 16 residues. CDR3 protein: CSARDLIRDRVYEQYF. CDR3 DNA: TGCAGTGCTAGAGACTTAATACGGGACAGGGTCTACGAGCAGTACTTC.

This clonotype was recorded a few times. The CDR3 sequence: CASSQEASGRPYNEQFF. The CDR3 nucleotides are TGTGCCAGCAGCCAAGAAGCCAGCGGGAGGCCCTACAATGAGCAGTTCTTC. The chain has TRBV4-2 and TRBJ2-1; 9 positions agree with TRBD2. After removal of 0 bases from V and 2 bases from J, the junction contained 5 bases not matched to a gene. This CDR3 has 17 amino acids. Germline-derived CDR1 and CDR2 are LGHNA and YNFKEQ.

This clonotype was counted many times. The V call is TRBV5-1, the J call TRBJ2-1; D unclear. Trimming stripped 2 bases from V and 1 base from J, with 10 bases between. Germline CDR1 reads SGHRS; CDR2 reads YFSETQ. The CDR3 sequence is 15 residues long. The CDR3 sequence is CASSLASWSYNEQFF. The CDR3 DNA reads TGCGCCAGCAGCTTAGCTAGTTGGTCCTACAATGAGCAGTTCTTC.

This clonotype was seen more than once but under ten times. J is TRBJ1-1 and V is TRBV21-1; the table's D call TRBD1 went unverified against the DNA. TRBV21-1 corresponds to a pseudogene. The CDR3 is 16 residues long. The CDR3 bases are TGTGCCAGCAGCAAAGTTGTAAGGGACATTGACACTGAAGCTTTCTTT. Residues: CASSKVVRDIDTEAFF.

This clonotype was observed a few times. The V and J genes are TRBV5-5 and TRBJ2-4; D is unclear. Germline lookup yields CDR1 SGHKS and CDR2 YYEKEE (reference sequence). V lost 1 base and J 5 bases, leaving 16 bases between the germline ends. The CDR3 runs to 16 residues. CDR3 nucleotides: TGTGCCAGCAGCTTGACACCAACCTTAAGGGAAAACATTCAGTACTTC. Translated: CASSLTPTLRENIQYF.

In its sample, this clonotype was seen a few times. This sequence joins TRBV29-1 and TRBJ2-2; D may match TRBD1 or TRBD2 (5 bases each). With 0 bases removed from V and 5 bases from J, the gap between germline ends came to 7 bases. Germline CDR1 and CDR2: SQVTM and ANQGSEA. The CDR3 runs 13 residues. The CDR3 here is CSVEDWGTGELFF. The CDR3, as DNA: TGCAGCGTTGAAGATTGGGGGACCGGGGAGCTGTTTTTT.

The sample holds a few counts of this clonotype. The chain links TRBV5-1 to TRBJ2-7; TRBD2 aligns across 8 bases. Germline loops: CDR1 SGHRS, CDR2 YFSETQ. The CDR3 is 15 residues long. The trim removed 4 bases at V and 7 bases at J, leaving 13 bases unmatched. CDR3 DNA: TGCGCCAGCAGCCCCACTAGCGGTATGGTCGGGGAGCAGTACTTC. This sequence encodes CASSPTSGMVGEQYF.